This entry features one T cell receptor beta chain sequence. Germline CDR1 is LGHDT and CDR2 is YNNKEL (reference sequence). Deletions cut 0 bases from V and 3 bases from J, with 12 bases between. The CDR3 has 16 amino acids. The record originates from a study of blood T cell repertoires in COVID-19. On the study more broadly: From T cells, B-cell-depleted T cells, or PBMCs came the material, which was cDNA or gDNA.

TCRdb keeps only in-frame clones here, not all; method: immunoSEQ multiplex PCR. The sample carries some 250,000 clones, 75% to 90% recorded once. V usage is TRBV3-1 (or the pseudogene TRBV3-2) and J usage is TRBJ1-3, with a tentative D call TRBD1 (6 bases). Specimen: peripheral blood. The sequence came from a woman in her twenties or thirties who had recovered from COVID-19. DNA for the CDR3: TGTGCCAGCAGCCAAGAGTTGAGGGGGATTGGAAACACCATATATTTT. It yields the protein CASSQELRGIGNTIYF.